This TCR beta chain was captured in a study of blood T cell repertoires in COVID-19. Study as a whole: Acute and convalescent COVID-19 specimens originated in the United States, Italy and Spain. PBMCs, B-cell-depleted T cells, or T cells were the source of the cDNA or gDNA that made up the material.

The repertoire was sequenced with immunoSEQ multiplex PCR; TCRdb's copy has only in-frame clones and lacks some. The sample includes 290,000 or so clones, roughly nine tenths of them seen just once. Germline lookup yields CDR1 SGHDT and CDR2 YYEEEE. This CDR3 contains 14 residues. V was cut by 0 bases and J by 6 bases, with 9 bases left in between. The sequencing sample was made of peripheral blood. The chain joins TRBV5-6 to TRBJ2-2; a weak D match, TRBD1 (5 bases). The receptor's source is a woman in her 30s with COVID-19, enrolled during active disease. CDR3 residues: CASSLVQGAGELFF. The CDR3 nucleotides read TGTGCCAGCAGCTTGGTCCAAGGGGCCGGGGAGCTGTTTTTT.